This TCR beta chain was profiled in a study of Ad26.COV2.S vaccination and SARS-CoV-2 variants. Study as a whole: Among those in the COV1001 Ad26.COV2.S trial arm was the donor. Participants got Ad26.COV2.S intramuscularly, once or twice 56 days apart.

Germline CDR1 and CDR2: SGHTA and FQGNSA. This CDR3 region has 14 residues. The V and J ends lost 1 base and 1 base respectively, with 7 bases between them. Study observations and caveats: Similar non-spike TCR breadth was seen in vaccine and placebo recipients. Responses of spike-specific T cells (both CD8+ and CD4+) reportedly showed substantial breadth after vaccination.

Treatment in this sample: 19 received Ad26.COV2.S at low or high dose, single or two shots; roughly 5 received placebo; per-sample allocation not given. All samples were drawn on day 63, counting from the first vaccine or placebo injection. This clone was seen once. Its specificity is not known. The method was immunoSEQ multiplex PCR; TCRdb's version includes in-frame clones alone and lacks a portion of them. This repertoire shows 300,000 to 350,000 clones, 90% found once; its top ten account for 5.5%. This clonotype originated in a person aged 18-60 years who received the Ad26.COV2.S COVID-19 vaccine or a placebo. Sample: peripheral blood, taken in a trial of Ad26.COV2.S vaccine versus placebo. The gene calls are TRBV7-2 and TRBJ1-1; D not resolved. The CDR3: CASSLVYENTEAFF. CDR3 DNA sequence: TGTGCCAGCAGCTTAGTTTACGAGAACACTGAAGCTTTCTTT. Together with reference TRBV7-2 and TRBJ1-1, the CDR3 gives the full variable domain: GAGVSQSPSNKVTEKGKDVELRCDPISGHTALYWYRQSLGQGLEFLIYFQGNSAPDKSGLPSDRFSAERTGGSVSTLTIQRTQQEDSAVYLCASSLVYENTEAFFGQGTRLTVV.